This passage covers 32 T cell receptor beta chains from one sample sequenced in a study of T cells in women clearing cervical HPV infection. Sequencing used immunoSEQ multiplex PCR; TCRdb keeps in-frame clones, though not all of them. The sample has roughly 48,000 clones. Sample: blood buffy coat. The receptors stem from a woman aged 18 to 75 with a cervical HPV16 infection that either progressed to CIN3+ or cleared (not recorded which).

For this clone: The read ends 3 residues before the CDR3 terminus; that terminus is restored from the germline J gene. The gene calls are TRBV14 and TRBJ1-1; D is unclear. The V gene's germline CDR1 is SGHDN and CDR2 FVKESK. Trimming left V 2 bases short and J 2 bases short, with 6 bases between. CDR3 length: 13 amino acids. CDR3 bases read: TGTGCCAGCAGCCAACAGTCTAACACTGAA. Amino acids: CASSQQSNTE. The whole CDR3 protein reads CASSQQSNTEAFF.

Regarding this clone: The CDR3 extends 3 residues past the end of the read, so its final part is completed from the germline J gene. The J gene is TRBJ1-2, the V gene TRBV20-1; the D gene is possibly TRBD1 (6 bases). V dropped 6 bases and J dropped 5 bases, with 19 bases sitting between them. CDR3 length: 14 amino acids. Germline CDR1 and CDR2: DFQATT and SNEGSKA (reference sequence). The CDR3 sequence: CSAPTTGSGYGYTF. Incomplete CDR3 DNA: TGCAGTGCACCGACCACAGGGTCAGGGTATGGC.

Note on this clone: The read stops 3 residues short of the end of the CDR3; the missing end is completed from the germline J gene. The chain recombines TRBV20-1 with TRBJ1-1; possible D gene TRBD1, 5 bases. Germline CDR1 and CDR2: DFQATT and SNEGSKA (reference sequence). The CDR3 loop spans 14 amino acids. Trimming took off 4 bases at V and 4 bases at J, with 16 bases between the two ends. The sequenced part of the CDR3 DNA is TGCAGTGCTAACACCTATGCGACAGTCACTGAA. Residues: CSANTYATVTE. The whole CDR3 protein is CSANTYATVTEAFF.

Note on this clone: The CDR3 goes on 3 residues after the read ends, and that part is filled in from the germline J gene. The gene calls are TRBV20-1 and TRBJ2-3; tentatively, D is TRBD1 (6 bases). CDR1 is DFQATT, CDR2 SNEGSKA, per germline (reference sequence). The CDR3 length is 16 residues. Between the trimmed V and J ends, which lost 2 bases and 4 bases, there was a span of 19 bases. Incomplete CDR3 DNA: TGCAGTGCTAGACCTACAGGGAGTAGAAGCGCAGATACG. It specifies CSARPTGSRSADT. The whole CDR3 sequence reads CSARPTGSRSADTQYF.

As to this clone: Sequencing ends 3 residues short of the CDR3 end; the germline J gene provides the rest. The gene calls are TRBV20-1 and TRBJ2-5, with 7 bases aligning to TRBD1. Germline V gene sequence: CDR1 DFQATT, CDR2 SNEGSKA (reference sequence). The CDR3 extends over 15 amino acids. V trimming: 0 bases; J trimming: 3 bases; junction bases outside the gene matches: 7. The part of the CDR3 DNA that was read is TGCAGTGCTAGAGATAGGGGGACAGCTAAAGAGACC. Translation gives CSARDRGTAKET. The full CDR3 protein reads CSARDRGTAKETQYF.

Of note for this clone: The read terminates 3 residues before the CDR3 end, so the remaining end is supplied by the germline J gene. This chain links TRBV7-3 with TRBJ2-5; D is undetermined. Trimming left V 2 bases short and J 7 bases short, with 14 bases between. There are 14 residues in the CDR3. Germline CDR1 SGHTA, CDR2 FQGTGA. This CDR3 reads CASSLEGSARTQYF. The sequenced CDR3 bases are TGTGCCAGCAGCTTAGAAGGGTCGGCCAGGACC.

CDR3 loop: CSARDVASGRNEQFF. CDR3 DNA, as far as it was read: TGCAGTGCTAGAGATGTGGCTAGCGGTCGAAATGAG. The chain joins TRBV20-1 to TRBJ2-1; 7 nucleotides align to TRBD2. The read is 3 residues too short to cover the CDR3 end, so that end is filled in from the germline J gene. V trimming: 0 bases; J trimming: 7 bases; junction bases outside the gene matches: 9. CDR1 is DFQATT and CDR2 is SNEGSKA in the germline V gene (reference sequence). The CDR3 totals 15 residues.

As concerns this clone: The read falls 3 residues short of the CDR3 end, and the missing part is taken from the germline J gene. The chain carries TRBV29-1 and TRBJ2-7; perhaps TRBD1 as D (6 bases). Trimming cost V 4 bases and J 0 bases, with 7 bases left between them. There are 12 residues in the CDR3. Germline CDR1 and CDR2: SQVTM and ANQGSEA. CDR3 region: CSVGDNSYEQYF. Partial CDR3 DNA: TGCAGCGTTGGGGACAACTCCTACGAG.

To note about this clone: Sequencing ends 3 residues short of the CDR3 end; the germline J gene provides the rest. The chain links TRBV7-9 to TRBJ2-7, with TRBD2 identical over 10 bases. V lost 4 bases, J lost 2 bases, and 2 bases stayed unmatched. The germline V gene encodes CDR1 SEHNR and CDR2 FQNEAQ (reference sequence). The length of the CDR3 is 14 residues. CDR3: CASSWLAGAYEQYF. The sequenced part of the CDR3 DNA is TGTGCCAGCAGCTGGCTAGCGGGGGCCTACGAG. The whole variable domain, filled in from reference TRBV7-9 and TRBJ2-7, reads DTGVSQNPRHKITKRGQNVTFRCDPISEHNRLYWYRQTLGQGPEFLTYFQNEAQLEKSRLLSDRFSAERPKGSFSTLEIQRTEQGDSAMYLCASSWLAGAYEQYFGPGTRLTVT.

Note on this clone: Read coverage stops 3 residues before the CDR3 terminus; the germline J gene supplies the remainder. The chain employs TRBV7-2 and TRBJ2-7, with TRBD1 as a possible D gene (6 bases). Germline CDR1 reads SGHTA; CDR2 reads FQGNSA. CDR3 length equals 14 residues. Trimming shortened V by 2 bases and J by 3 bases, and 11 bases separated the two germline ends. CDR3 in amino acids: CASSLRGISYEQYF. Partial CDR3 DNA: TGTGCCAGCAGCTTAAGGGGGATCAGCTACGAG.

Turning to this clone: The read ends 3 residues before the CDR3 terminus; that terminus is restored from the germline J gene. The genes are TRBV12-3 or TRBV12-4 and TRBJ1-2; 9 positions agree with TRBD1. The CDR3 contains 13 residues. V lost 3 bases and J lost 6; bases outside the gene matches: 2. The CDR3 protein is CASSLRTGDGYTF. Partial CDR3 DNA: TGTGCCAGCAGTTTGAGGACAGGGGATGGC.

In regard to this clone: The CDR3 is cut off 3 residues early in the read; its end comes from the germline J gene. This chain links TRBV7-6 with TRBJ2-7; 7 nucleotides agree with TRBD1. Germline-derived CDR1 and CDR2 are SGHVS and FNYEAQ. There are 14 residues in the CDR3. With V trimmed by 5 bases and J by 4 bases, 8 bases remained unmatched. The covered CDR3 bases are TGTGCCAGCAGCCGAACAGGGGATTTTTACGAG. This gives the protein CASSRTGDFYE. The whole CDR3 reads CASSRTGDFYEQYF.

About this clone: The CDR3 is cut off 3 residues early in the read; its end comes from the germline J gene. This rearrangement joins TRBV20-1 to TRBJ1-1; 7 nucleotides line up with TRBD1. Per germline, CDR1 DFQATT and CDR2 SNEGSKA (reference sequence). The V segment lost 2 bases and the J segment 1 base; nucleotides outside the gene matches: 10. This CDR3 comprises 16 residues. Here the CDR3 reads CSARNPSRGENTEAFF. CDR3 DNA (partial): TGCAGTGCTAGAAACCCCTCCAGGGGGGAGAACACTGAA.

Points on this clone: The read comes to an end 3 residues before the CDR3 does, leaving the germline J gene to fill in the end. The chain is built from TRBV5-4 and TRBJ2-5; D gene ambiguous. In germline, CDR1 is SGHNT, CDR2 YYREEE (reference sequence). Trimming cost V 7 bases and J 0 bases, with 16 bases left between them. The CDR3 sequence is 15 residues long. CDR3 bases read: TGTGCCAGCGGTACAGCCCAAAAGTACCAAGAGACC. It encodes CASGTAQKYQET. The whole CDR3 reads CASGTAQKYQETQYF.

About this clone itself: The DNA ends 3 residues before the CDR3 does, and the rest of the CDR3 is filled in from the germline J gene. This chain connects TRBV2 to TRBJ2-5, with 10 bases that match TRBD1. The trim removed 4 bases at V and 3 bases at J, leaving 2 bases unmatched. This CDR3 has 14 residues. The germline gives CDR1 SNHLY, CDR2 FYNNEI. The DNA read from the CDR3 is TGTGCCAGCAGTGTAGGACAGGGGGAAGAGACC. This sequence encodes CASSVGQGEET. The whole CDR3 is CASSVGQGEETQYF.

Regarding this clone: The missing CDR3 end, 3 residues past where the read stops, is filled in from the germline J gene. The V gene is TRBV10-3, the J gene TRBJ2-1; D is possibly TRBD2 (5 bases). The CDR3 covers 15 residues. CDR1 and CDR2 from the germline V gene are ENHRY and SYGVKD. Deletions cut 7 bases from V and 4 bases from J, with 17 bases between. Partial CDR3 DNA: TGTGCCATCACCCCGGATAGCGAGATATACAATGAG. The encoded protein is CAITPDSEIYNE. The whole CDR3 region reads CAITPDSEIYNEQFF.

Comments on this clone: The read terminates 3 residues ahead of where the CDR3 ends, so the germline J gene completes it. This sequence joins TRBV6-1 and TRBJ2-1; 10 bases are a match to TRBD1. This CDR3 spans 17 amino acids. Germline V gives CDR1 MNHNS, CDR2 SASEGT. V lost 2 bases to trimming and J lost 9 bases; unmatched junction nucleotides: 13. CDR3 sequence: CASSESRWTGGRIEQFF. The covered CDR3 bases are TGTGCCAGCAGTGAATCCAGGTGGACAGGGGGGAGAATTGAG.

In regard to this clone: Read sequence stops 3 residues before the CDR3 end, and the germline J gene provides the missing end. This chain uses TRBV19 with TRBJ1-4; 9 bases align to TRBD1. The CDR3 loop spans 14 amino acids. Per germline, CDR1 LNHDA and CDR2 SQIVND (reference sequence). The V and J ends lost 6 bases and 8 bases, in that order; junction bases with no gene match: 7. CDR3 DNA (partial): TGTGCCAGTAGCGACAGGGGGTTAGACGAAAAA. Encoded protein: CASSDRGLDEK. The entire CDR3 sequence reads CASSDRGLDEKLFF.

Partial CDR3 DNA: TGTGCCAGTAGTATAGTGGGAAGGACTAGCGGGAACACCGGGGAG. Amino acid sequence: CASSIVGRTSGNTGE. In full, the CDR3 reads CASSIVGRTSGNTGELFF. The chain employs TRBV19 and TRBJ2-2; 10 bases are a match to TRBD2. The sequenced fragment ends 3 residues before the CDR3 boundary, so the rest is inferred from the germline J gene. The CDR3 contains 18 residues. The V and J ends lost 1 base and 1 base, in that order; junction bases with no gene match: 6. Germline values: CDR1 LNHDA, CDR2 SQIVND (reference sequence).

Comment on this clone: The read ends 3 residues shy of where the CDR3 ends; the end is completed using the germline J gene. V usage is TRBV5-1 and J usage is TRBJ2-7; 9 nucleotides align to TRBD1. This CDR3 spans 15 amino acids. Germline CDR1 reads SGHRS; CDR2 reads YFSETQ. After removal of 3 bases from V and 4 bases from J, the junction contained 8 bases not matched to a gene. The CDR3 DNA, read in part, is TGCGCCAGCAGCTCCTCCGGGACAGGGTCATACGAG. This codes for CASSSSGTGSYE. The whole CDR3 sequence reads CASSSSGTGSYEQYF. The full variable domain, its missing parts supplied by reference TRBV5-1 and TRBJ2-7, is KAGVTQTPRYLIKTRGQQVTLSCSPISGHRSVSWYQQTPGQGLQFLFEYFSETQRNKGNFPGRFSGRQFSNSRSEMNVSTLELGDSALYLCASSSSGTGSYEQYFGPGTRLTVT.

Note on this clone: Read sequence stops 3 residues before the CDR3 end, and the germline J gene provides the missing end. The rearrangement joins TRBV19 to TRBJ2-3; 11 bases fit TRBD2. The CDR3 contains 15 residues. Germline trimming cut 6 bases from V and 2 bases from J; bases unmatched to any gene: 4. CDR1 and CDR2 (germline): LNHDA, SQIVND (reference sequence). The CDR3 region is CASRTSGAFTDTQYF. The CDR3 DNA, read in part, is TGTGCCAGTAGGACTAGCGGGGCCTTCACAGATACG.

To note about this clone: The missing CDR3 end, 3 residues past where the read stops, is filled in from the germline J gene. V gene TRBV6-1 combines with J gene TRBJ1-2; TRBD1 agrees at 7 bases. CDR1 and CDR2 (germline): MNHNS, SASEGT. V shed 4 bases and J 1 base; nucleotides not matched to a gene: 9. CDR3 size: 16 residues. The CDR3 region is CASSVVRGPGNYGYTF. The sequenced part of the CDR3 DNA is TGTGCCAGCAGTGTGGTAAGGGGGCCTGGTAACTATGGC.

A remark on this clone: The read ends 3 residues shy of where the CDR3 ends; the end is completed using the germline J gene. The chain recombines TRBV9 with TRBJ1-6; TRBD1 is a possible D gene (5 bases). Trimming removed 0 bases from V and 8 bases from J, with 9 bases in between. CDR1 is SGDLS and CDR2 is YYNGEE in the germline V gene. CDR3 length: 14 residues. CDR3 region: CASSVAWGDSPLHF. The sequenced CDR3 bases are TGTGCCAGCAGCGTAGCGTGGGGGGATTCACCC.

The chain's CDR3 is CASRTSGTDTQYF. The part of the CDR3 DNA that was read is TGTGCCAGTAGGACTAGCGGGACCGATACG. This chain joins TRBV19 and TRBJ2-3; TRBD2 matches at 11 bases. Coverage ceases 3 residues before the CDR3 finishes, and the germline J gene fills in the end. Germline assignment: CDR1 LNHDA and CDR2 SQIVND (reference sequence). This CDR3 spans 13 amino acids. The J segment lost 6 bases and the V segment lost 6 bases, leaving 2 bases of the junction unmatched.

A note on this clone: The read finishes 3 residues shy of the CDR3 end, and the germline J gene is used to complete it. The J gene is TRBJ1-6, the V gene TRBV5-4; 8 positions agree with TRBD1. CDR3 length: 13 residues. Trimming took 3 bases from V and 10 from J; bases not matched to a gene: 3. Germline lookup yields CDR1 SGHNT and CDR2 YYREEE (reference sequence). The sequenced CDR3 bases are TGTGCCAGCAGCTGGACAGGGAGGTCACCC. Protein sequence: CASSWTGRSP. The whole CDR3 sequence reads CASSWTGRSPLHF.

A note on this clone: The CDR3 extends 3 residues past the end of the read, so its final part is completed from the germline J gene. The rearrangement uses TRBV5-1 and TRBJ2-2, with 9 bases matching TRBD1. V was pared by 4 bases and J by 1 base, with 2 bases of the junction left unmatched. Germline lookup yields CDR1 SGHRS and CDR2 YFSETQ. This CDR3 contains 15 residues. CDR3: CASSLGQGNTGELFF. Incomplete CDR3 DNA: TGCGCCAGCAGCCTGGGACAGGGGAACACCGGGGAG.

For this clone: The read gets to within 3 residues of the CDR3 end, and the germline J gene fills in the rest. This chain joins TRBV30 and TRBJ1-1, with D unresolved. The CDR3 is 15 residues long. Germline-derived CDR1 and CDR2 are GTSNPN and SVGIG (reference sequence). V lost 2 bases and J 3 bases, leaving 16 bases between the germline ends. The CDR3 loop reads CAWSRDSSRYTEAFF. The part of the CDR3 DNA that was read is TGTGCCTGGAGTAGAGACTCAAGCCGCTACACTGAA.

Concerning this clone: Sequencing ends 3 residues short of the CDR3 end; the germline J gene provides the rest. V usage is TRBV5-1 and J usage is TRBJ2-7; TRBD1 matches at 10 bases. This CDR3 has 15 amino acids. The V gene end was trimmed by 3 bases and the J gene end by 5 bases; junction bases not matched to a gene: 8. Germline V gene data show CDR1 as SGHRS and CDR2 as YFSETQ. The CDR3: CASSSGTGVYNEQYF. The covered CDR3 bases are TGCGCCAGCAGCTCCGGGACAGGGGTGTACAACGAG.

With regard to this clone: Sequencing ends 3 residues short of the CDR3 end; the germline J gene provides the rest. The V gene is TRBV5-1, the J gene TRBJ1-6; no reliable D call. CDR1 is SGHRS, CDR2 YFSETQ, per germline. The CDR3 contains 13 residues. V lost 4 bases, J lost 6 bases, and 8 bases lay in between. CDR3 residues: CASSPRPNSPLHF. Incomplete CDR3 DNA: TGCGCCAGCAGCCCCCGTCCTAATTCACCC.

As for this clone: The missing CDR3 end, 3 residues past where the read stops, is filled in from the germline J gene. The V gene is TRBV20-1, the J gene TRBJ2-7, with D perhaps matching TRBD1 (6 bases). The germline V and J ends were trimmed by 3 bases and 2 bases, with 14 bases remaining between them. Germline-derived CDR1 and CDR2 are DFQATT and SNEGSKA (reference sequence). This CDR3 region has 14 residues. Partial CDR3 DNA: TGCAGTGCTAGGGCAGGACAGACAGCCTACGAG. This gives the protein CSARAGQTAYE. The entire CDR3 sequence reads CSARAGQTAYEQYF.

On this clone: Sequencing ends 3 residues short of the CDR3 end; the germline J gene provides the rest. The rearrangement uses TRBV19 and TRBJ1-2; D is ambiguous. The CDR3 is 13 amino acids. CDR1 is LNHDA and CDR2 is SQIVND in the germline V gene (reference sequence). V was trimmed by 2 bases and J by 2 bases, leaving 6 bases between them. The CDR3: CASSISGNYGYTF. The sequenced part of the CDR3 DNA is TGTGCCAGTAGTATATCGGGGAACTATGGC.

Worth noting for this clone: The read finishes 3 residues shy of the CDR3 end, and the germline J gene is used to complete it. The rearrangement uses TRBV19 and TRBJ1-4; D may be TRBD1 (5 bases). There are 15 residues in the CDR3. V shed 6 bases and J shed 2 bases, with 13 bases lying between them. The germline CDR1 and CDR2 sequences are LNHDA and SQIVND (reference sequence). The CDR3 loop reads CASSLSGVTNEKLFF. The DNA read from the CDR3 is TGTGCCAGTAGCCTCTCGGGGGTCACTAATGAAAAA.